The sequence of this TCR beta chain was determined in a study of OX40 agonist ivuxolimab in advanced cancers. Repertoires were generated with immunoSEQ multiplex PCR, while TCRdb's copy carries only in-frame clones and drops some. The table shows about 40,000 clones, with approximately 80% occurring only once. The CDR3 is 15 amino acids. Germline CDR1 is SNHLY and CDR2 is FYNNEI. V gave up 1 base and J gave up 8 bases, with 15 bases separating them. The chain links TRBV2 to TRBJ1-5; tentatively, D is TRBD1 (6 bases). The material sequenced was CD4+ or CD8+ T cells sorted from blood, taken in a trial of the OX40 agonist ivuxolimab. The sequence came from an adult with an advanced solid tumor such as melanoma, head and neck, liver or kidney cancer. The CDR3 DNA is TGTGCCAGCAGTGAAGACAGGGCTCTCCGGGAGCCCCAGCATTTT. Translated: CASSEDRALREPQHF.